This is a list of T cell receptor beta chains from one sample in a study of Ad26.COV2.S vaccination and SARS-CoV-2 variants. TCRdb's table, derived via immunoSEQ multiplex PCR, lists solely in-frame clones and lacks some. This sample yields about 450,000 clones, of which roughly 89% are seen a single time; just over 2.5% belongs to the top ten. The sample consisted of peripheral blood, taken in a trial of Ad26.COV2.S vaccine versus placebo. The source of these receptors is a person between 18 and 59 years old who received the Ad26.COV2.S COVID-19 vaccine or a placebo. Each CDR3 is given with its conserved first and last residue. A D gene is named only where the DNA matches it firmly. Rows give clone size only sometimes, using once, few, many, or a class for an expanded clone.

D gene: TRBD2
V gene: TRBV7-3
J gene: TRBJ2-3
clone size: -
CDR3 protein: CASSLLARALAASTDTQYF
CDR3 DNA: TGTGCCAGCAGCTTACTAGCCCGCGCACTAGCGGCTAGCACAGATACGCAGTATTTT

D gene: -
V gene: TRBV24-1
J gene: TRBJ1-2
clone size: few
CDR3 protein: CATSEGQYGGYTF
CDR3 DNA: TGTGCCACCAGTGAGGGCCAATATGGTGGCTACACCTTC

D gene: -
V gene: TRBV5-5
J gene: TRBJ2-3
clone size: -
CDR3 protein: CASSWFVGDSTDTQYF
CDR3 DNA: TGTGCCAGCAGCTGGTTCGTCGGAGACTCCACAGATACGCAGTATTTT

D gene: TRBD2
V gene: TRBV15
J gene: TRBJ2-3
clone size: -
CDR3 protein: CATSRGLGTSGSGPVDTQYF
CDR3 DNA: TGTGCCACCAGCAGAGGTCTCGGGACTAGCGGGAGTGGCCCTGTCGATACGCAGTATTTT

D gene: TRBD1
V gene: TRBV30
J gene: TRBJ1-5
clone size: -
CDR3 protein: CAWSYDRAQPQHF
CDR3 DNA: TGTGCCTGGAGTTACGACAGGGCTCAGCCCCAGCATTTT

D gene: -
V gene: TRBV6-5
J gene: TRBJ2-1
clone size: -
CDR3 protein: CASSIRGFYNEQFF
CDR3 DNA: TGTGCCAGCAGTATCCGGGGTTTTTACAATGAGCAGTTCTTC

D gene: -
V gene: TRBV7-3
J gene: TRBJ2-1
clone size: -
CDR3 protein: CASSRDKVKQFF
CDR3 DNA: TGTGCCAGCAGCAGGGACAAGGTGAAGCAGTTCTTC

D gene: -
V gene: TRBV6-5
J gene: TRBJ1-4
clone size: -
CDR3 protein: CASTPAGVFDEKLFF
CDR3 DNA: TGTGCCAGCACCCCGGCTGGGGTCTTCGATGAAAAACTGTTTTTT

D gene: -
V gene: TRBV7-2
J gene: TRBJ1-1
clone size: -
CDR3 protein: CASSFWMNTEAFF
CDR3 DNA: TGTGCCAGCAGCTTTTGGATGAACACTGAAGCTTTCTTT

D gene: -
V gene: TRBV15
J gene: TRBJ1-2
clone size: -
CDR3 protein: CATSSDGSYGYTF
CDR3 DNA: TGTGCCACCAGCAGCGACGGAAGCTATGGCTACACCTTC

D gene: -
V gene: TRBV28
J gene: TRBJ1-5
clone size: -
CDR3 protein: CASSPPPRSNQPQHF
CDR3 DNA: TGTGCCAGCAGTCCCCCTCCCAGGAGCAATCAGCCCCAGCATTTT

D gene: -
V gene: TRBV5-4
J gene: TRBJ2-3
clone size: -
CDR3 protein: CASSLGTNSDTQYF
CDR3 DNA: TGTGCCAGCAGCTTGGGGACTAACTCGGATACGCAGTATTTT

D gene: -
V gene: TRBV7-3
J gene: TRBJ2-3
clone size: -
CDR3 protein: CASSLGTMTDTQYF
CDR3 DNA: TGTGCCAGCAGCTTAGGTACGATGACAGATACGCAGTATTTT

D gene: -
V gene: TRBV18
J gene: TRBJ2-3
clone size: -
CDR3 protein: CASSPPGRDTQYF
CDR3 DNA: TGTGCCAGCTCACCCCCCGGGAGAGATACGCAGTATTTT

D gene: TRBD1
V gene: TRBV2
J gene: TRBJ1-4
clone size: -
CDR3 protein: CASAWAGGEKLFF
CDR3 DNA: TGTGCCAGCGCCTGGGCAGGGGGTGAAAAACTGTTTTTT

D gene: -
V gene: TRBV5-5
J gene: TRBJ1-5
clone size: once
CDR3 protein: CASSSDPGADQPQHF
CDR3 DNA: TGTGCCAGCAGCTCGGATCCGGGGGCGGATCAGCCCCAGCATTTT

D gene: -
V gene: TRBV5-5
J gene: TRBJ1-1
clone size: -
CDR3 protein: CASSPRYTMNTEAFF
CDR3 DNA: TGTGCCAGCAGTCCTAGATACACAATGAACACTGAAGCTTTCTTT